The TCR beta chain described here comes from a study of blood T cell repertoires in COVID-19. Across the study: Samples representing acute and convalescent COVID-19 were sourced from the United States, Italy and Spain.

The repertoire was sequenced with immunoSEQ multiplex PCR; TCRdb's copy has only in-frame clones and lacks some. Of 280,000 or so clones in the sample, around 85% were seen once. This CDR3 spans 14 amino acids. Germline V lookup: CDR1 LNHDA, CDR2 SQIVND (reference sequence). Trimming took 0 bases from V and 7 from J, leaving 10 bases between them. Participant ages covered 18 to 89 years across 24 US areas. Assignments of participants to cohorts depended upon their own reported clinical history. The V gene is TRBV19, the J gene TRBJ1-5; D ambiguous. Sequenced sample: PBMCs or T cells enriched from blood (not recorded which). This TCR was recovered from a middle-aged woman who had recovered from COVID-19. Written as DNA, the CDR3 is TGTGCCAGTAGTATAGATTTTCTTCAGCAGCCCCAGCATTTT. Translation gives CASSIDFLQQPQHF.